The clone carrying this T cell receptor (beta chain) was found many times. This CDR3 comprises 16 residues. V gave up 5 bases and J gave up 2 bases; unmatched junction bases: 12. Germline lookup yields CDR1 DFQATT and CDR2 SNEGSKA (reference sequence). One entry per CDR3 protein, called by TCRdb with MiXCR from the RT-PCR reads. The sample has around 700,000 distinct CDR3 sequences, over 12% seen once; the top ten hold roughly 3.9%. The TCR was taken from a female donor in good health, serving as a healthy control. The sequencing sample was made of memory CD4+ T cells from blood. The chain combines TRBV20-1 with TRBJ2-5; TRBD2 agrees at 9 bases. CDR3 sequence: CSAPAQNSGRQETQYF. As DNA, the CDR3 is TGCAGTGCTCCGGCCCAAAATAGCGGGAGACAAGAGACCCAGTACTTC.